These 30 T cell receptor beta chains share one sample of origin, sequenced in a study of T-cell reconstitution after alpha-beta-depleted transplantation in children. For TCRbeta, the library was prepared with unique molecular identifiers. TCRdb called the PCR reads again in MiXCR, with one record for every CDR3 protein. Of roughly 220,000 distinct CDR3 sequences listed, around 9.7% are singletons. Sequencing used PBMCs from the stem cell graft donor, obtained from the stem cell graft. Receptors were obtained from a human donor who donated a stem cell graft to a child with SCID.

In its sample, this clonotype was seen many times. The gene calls are TRBV7-3 and TRBJ2-2; D is possibly TRBD2 (6 bases). This CDR3 contains 13 residues. Trimming pared 3 bases from V and 5 bases from J, leaving 7 bases between. Germline CDR1 reads SGHTA; CDR2 reads FQGTGA. CDR3 DNA sequence: TGTGCCAGCAGCTTCGGGGGTACCGGGGAGCTGTTTTTT. Amino acid sequence: CASSFGGTGELFF.

This clonotype has ten or more counts. The rearrangement uses TRBV5-1 and TRBJ2-2, with D perhaps assigned TRBD1 or TRBD2 (5 bases each). V dropped 0 bases and J dropped 3 bases, with 9 bases sitting between them. CDR3 length: 15 amino acids. The V gene's germline CDR1 is SGHRS and CDR2 YFSETQ. The CDR3 coding sequence is TGCGCCAGCAGCTTGGCCGGGGCGGACACCGGGGAGCTGTTTTTT. It specifies CASSLAGADTGELFF.

The chain employs TRBV21-1 and TRBJ1-5. TRBV21-1 is a documented pseudogene. The CDR3 contains 18 residues. The CDR3 spells CASSKSPSRQPSNQPQHF. CDR3 sequence (DNA): TGTGCCAGCAGCAAAAGTCCCTCTAGACAACCTAGCAATCAGCCCCAGCATTTT.

The sample holds many counts of this clonotype. This rearrangement joins TRBV7-9 to TRBJ1-3; perhaps TRBD1 as D (5 bases). Trimming pared 8 bases from V and 4 bases from J, leaving 15 bases between. The CDR3 covers 14 residues. CDR1 SEHNR and CDR2 FQNEAQ come from the germline V gene (reference sequence). This chain's CDR3 is CASPIGAGGNTIYF. CDR3 nucleotide sequence: TGTGCCAGCCCGATCGGGGCGGGAGGAAACACCATATATTTT.

This clonotype was observed many times. This chain connects TRBV20-1 to TRBJ2-1; unclear D gene. Germline-derived CDR1 and CDR2 are DFQATT and SNEGSKA (reference sequence). This CDR3 spans 12 amino acids. The germline V and J ends were trimmed by 3 bases and 4 bases, with 7 bases remaining between them. The CDR3 loop reads CSASPRYNEQFF. The CDR3 bases are TGCAGTGCTAGTCCCCGGTACAATGAGCAGTTCTTC.

This chain links TRBV12-3 or TRBV12-4 with TRBJ1-5; D is possibly TRBD1 (5 bases). Trimming shortened V by 6 bases and J by 4 bases, and 13 bases separated the two germline ends. This CDR3 is built from 14 residues. The CDR3 nucleotides read TGTGCCAGCAGCCTTTCCCAGGGTAATCAGCCCCAGCATTTT. This gives the protein CASSLSQGNQPQHF.

This clonotype was seen a few times. CDR3 coding DNA: TGTGCCAGCAGCTTGGAGGACGCAGGGGCCTATGGCTACACCTTC. Its translation is CASSLEDAGAYGYTF. The chain combines TRBV5-6 with TRBJ1-2; D might be TRBD1 (6 bases). Trimming left V 0 bases short and J 4 bases short, with 13 bases between. The CDR3 contains 15 residues. The V gene's germline CDR1 is SGHDT and CDR2 YYEEEE.

This clonotype was seen ten or more times. The V call is TRBV20-1, the J call TRBJ2-5; the D gene is possibly TRBD2 (6 bases). This CDR3 is built from 14 residues. Germline lookup yields CDR1 DFQATT and CDR2 SNEGSKA (reference sequence). V was trimmed by 2 bases and J by 4 bases, leaving 14 bases between them. CDR3 region: CSARRRIGRETQYF. CDR3 bases: TGCAGTGCTAGAAGGCGGATCGGGAGAGAGACCCAGTACTTC.

At least ten counts were recorded for this clonotype. V is TRBV2 and J is TRBJ2-6, with unresolved D. The CDR3 length is 15 residues. Trimming took off 5 bases at V and 0 bases at J, with 8 bases between the two ends. Germline CDR1 and CDR2: SNHLY and FYNNEI. The CDR3 is CASSMYLSGANVLTF. The CDR3 bases are TGTGCCAGCAGTATGTACCTCTCTGGGGCCAACGTCCTGACTTTC. Combining the CDR3 with reference TRBV2 and TRBJ2-6 gives the whole variable domain EPEVTQTPSHQVTQMGQEVILRCVPISNHLYFYWYRQILGQKVEFLVSFYNNEISEKSEIFDDQFSVERPDGSNFTLKIRSTKLEDSAMYFCASSMYLSGANVLTFGAGSRLTVL.

This clonotype came up a few times. The V and J genes are TRBV5-1 and TRBJ2-7; 7 bases fit TRBD1. Germline V gives CDR1 SGHRS, CDR2 YFSETQ. J lost 4 bases, V lost 4 bases, and 8 bases had no gene match. This CDR3 has 14 amino acids. CDR3 amino acids: CASSVTGLGYEQYF. The CDR3, as DNA: TGCGCCAGCAGCGTGACAGGGTTGGGGTACGAGCAGTACTTC.

This clonotype has ten or more counts. The J gene is TRBJ1-5, the V gene TRBV20-1; 9 bases are a match to TRBD1. Trimming removed 6 bases from V and 2 bases from J; junction bases left unmatched: 2. This CDR3 has 13 amino acids. CDR1 DFQATT and CDR2 SNEGSKA come from the germline V gene (reference sequence). The DNA of the CDR3 is TGCAGTGCCTGGACAGGGGGCAATCAGCCCCAGCATTTT. Translated: CSAWTGGNQPQHF.

As concerns this clonotype: A much larger clone sits a single nucleotide away, making a read error possible. CDR3 coding DNA: TGTGCCAGCAGTGCCCAGGGGGTCCCAAACTATGGCGACACCTTC. It is translated as CASSAQGVPNYGDTF. The gene calls are TRBV2 and TRBJ1-2; TRBD1 agrees at 7 bases. The length of the CDR3 is 15 residues. The germline gives CDR1 SNHLY, CDR2 FYNNEI.

The chain recombines TRBV3-1 with TRBJ1-1; possibly TRBD1 for D (5 bases). This CDR3 has 14 amino acids. CDR1 LGHDT and CDR2 YNNKEL come from the germline V gene (reference sequence). V was cut by 4 bases and J by 10 bases, with 19 bases left in between. DNA of the CDR3: TGTGCCAGCAGCCTAGCCAACAGGATGGGAGCAGCTTTCTTT. Translated: CASSLANRMGAAFF.

This clonotype was recorded many times. V and J are TRBV20-1 and TRBJ1-1; D remains ambiguous. V was trimmed by 0 bases and J by 0 bases, leaving 8 bases between them. The CDR3 covers 14 residues. Germline CDR1 reads DFQATT; CDR2 reads SNEGSKA (reference sequence). CDR3 sequence: CSARDRRLNTEAFF. As DNA, the CDR3 is TGCAGTGCTAGAGACAGGAGACTGAACACTGAAGCTTTCTTT.

This clonotype was recorded at least ten times. The V and J genes are TRBV5-1 and TRBJ2-6; 9 nucleotides line up with TRBD1. Germline V gene lookup returns CDR1 SGHRS and CDR2 YFSETQ. Trimming took 3 bases from V and 0 from J; bases not matched to a gene: 1. This CDR3 has 16 amino acids. Here the CDR3 DNA reads TGCGCCAGCAGCTCGGGACAGGGCTCTGGGGCCAACGTCCTGACTTTC. Residues: CASSSGQGSGANVLTF.

This clonotype was picked up many times. This chain connects TRBV15 to TRBJ2-3, with 7 bases fitting TRBD2. After removal of 2 bases from V and 2 bases from J, the junction contained 10 bases not matched to a gene. The CDR3 has 17 amino acids. The germline V gene encodes CDR1 LNHNV and CDR2 YYDKDF (reference sequence). The CDR3 nucleotides are TGTGCCACCAGCAGAAAGCCCAGACTAGCAGACACAGATACGCAGTATTTT. This translates into CATSRKPRLADTDTQYF.

This clonotype occurred many times. V is TRBV5-1 and J is TRBJ2-3; tentative D call: TRBD2 (6 bases). V was clipped by 4 bases and J by 2 bases, with 14 bases between them. CDR3 length: 15 residues. The V gene's germline CDR1 is SGHRS and CDR2 YFSETQ. CDR3 residues: CASSDTRTITDTQYF. CDR3 nucleotide sequence: TGCGCCAGCAGCGACACCCGGACTATCACAGATACGCAGTATTTT. The whole variable domain, remainder taken from reference TRBV5-1 and TRBJ2-3, is KAGVTQTPRYLIKTRGQQVTLSCSPISGHRSVSWYQQTPGQGLQFLFEYFSETQRNKGNFPGRFSGRQFSNSRSEMNVSTLELGDSALYLCASSDTRTITDTQYFGPGTRLTVL.

V gene TRBV27 combines with J gene TRBJ2-1; D unclear. Trimming took 8 bases from V and 6 from J, leaving 17 bases between them. The CDR3 loop spans 14 amino acids. Germline loops: CDR1 MNHEY, CDR2 SMNVEV (reference sequence). The CDR3 region is CASGKSMWPNEQFF. As DNA, the CDR3 is TGTGCCAGCGGAAAGTCGATGTGGCCCAATGAGCAGTTCTTC.

There are many counts of this clonotype. This rearrangement joins TRBV5-1 to TRBJ2-3; perhaps TRBD2 as D (5 bases). Deletions cut 4 bases from V and 2 bases from J, with 14 bases between. CDR1 and CDR2 from the germline V gene are SGHRS and YFSETQ. This CDR3 comprises 15 residues. CDR3 protein: CASSPVSGFTDTQYF. Here the CDR3 DNA reads TGCGCCAGCAGCCCTGTGAGCGGATTCACAGATACGCAGTATTTT.

The genes are TRBV4-2 and TRBJ1-2; D call uncertain. The length of the CDR3 is 13 residues. Trimming left V 10 bases short and J 7 bases short, with 19 bases between. Germline V gene lookup returns CDR1 LGHNA and CDR2 YNFKEQ. The CDR3, as DNA: TGTGCCATGAGCCCCGGGCTCTTCCGTGGCTACACCTTC. As protein: CAMSPGLFRGYTF.

This clonotype was observed many times. This chain connects TRBV7-2 to TRBJ2-2; D perhaps matches TRBD1 (5 bases). V lost 3 bases, J lost 1 base, and 15 bases lay in between. CDR1 SGHTA and CDR2 FQGNSA come from the germline V gene. The CDR3 consists of 17 residues. The CDR3 region is CASSLLGAALNTGELFF. Written as DNA, the CDR3 is TGTGCCAGCAGCTTGCTTGGGGCAGCCCTGAACACCGGGGAGCTGTTTTTT.

This clonotype was seen many times. This sequence joins TRBV12-3 or TRBV12-4 and TRBJ1-1; no clear D gene. With 2 bases removed from V and 2 bases from J, the gap between germline ends came to 6 bases. This CDR3 comprises 13 residues. CDR3 DNA: TGTGCCAGCAGTTTACACGAAAACACTGAAGCTTTCTTT. It yields the protein CASSLHENTEAFF.

This clonotype was recorded at least ten times. The chain links TRBV7-2 to TRBJ2-7, with D perhaps matching TRBD1 (6 bases). Germline lookup yields CDR1 SGHTA and CDR2 FQGNSA. The CDR3 is 14 residues long. Trimming took off 5 bases at V and 7 bases at J, with 18 bases between the two ends. CDR3 in amino acids: CASSPRGQLLEQYF. In DNA, the CDR3 is TGTGCCAGCAGCCCCCGAGGACAGCTCCTGGAGCAGTACTTC.

This clonotype was recorded many times. This rearrangement joins TRBV5-5 to TRBJ2-7; D possibly uses TRBD1 or TRBD2 (6 bases each). Looked up from germline, CDR1 is SGHKS and CDR2 is YYEKEE (reference sequence). The CDR3 is made up of 17 amino acids. V dropped 6 bases and J dropped 1 base, with 23 bases sitting between them. This CDR3 reads CASTTRGGGQPSYEQYF. The CDR3 DNA follows: TGTGCCAGCACAACCCGAGGGGGAGGCCAACCTTCCTACGAGCAGTACTTC. The whole variable domain, remainder taken from reference TRBV5-5 and TRBJ2-7, is DAGVTQSPTHLIKTRGQQVTLRCSPISGHKSVSWYQQVLGQGPQFIFQYYEKEERGRGNFPDRFSARQFPNYSSELNVNALLLGDSALYLCASTTRGGGQPSYEQYFGPGTRLTVT.

To note about this clonotype: A much larger clone lies one base from this, so it may be a read error. V is TRBV5-1 and J is TRBJ2-7; D gene uncertain. The CDR3 length is 13 residues. Germline loops: CDR1 SGHRS, CDR2 YFSETQ. DNA of the CDR3: TGCGCCAGCATCTTGGAACGGACGCCCGAGCAGTACTTC. Encoded protein: CASILERTPEQYF.

Ten or more counts support this clonotype. In DNA, the CDR3 is TGTGCCAGCAGCCTCCTCGGGGGACAGCTCAACACTGAAGCTTTCTTT. Protein sequence: CASSLLGGQLNTEAFF. The chain employs TRBV7-9 and TRBJ1-1, with TRBD1 identical over 7 bases. The germline CDR1 and CDR2 sequences are SEHNR and FQNEAQ (reference sequence). CDR3 length equals 16 residues. The junction had 11 bases not matched to a gene; V was cut back by 5 bases and J by 2 bases.

Many counts were recorded for this clonotype. The rearrangement uses TRBV5-1 and TRBJ2-5; possible D gene TRBD1, 6 bases. The CDR3 contains 14 residues. Trimming took off 6 bases at V and 1 base at J, with 13 bases between the two ends. Germline V lookup: CDR1 SGHRS, CDR2 YFSETQ. The CDR3 DNA is TGCGCCAGCACATACGGGACACCCCAAGAGACCCAGTACTTC. Its translation: CASTYGTPQETQYF.

This clonotype was detected many times. V usage is TRBV30 and J usage is TRBJ2-3, with D possibly matching TRBD2 (5 bases). V was pared by 2 bases and J by 1 base, with 16 bases between. This CDR3 is 16 amino acids long. Germline CDR1 GTSNPN, CDR2 SVGIG (reference sequence). The CDR3 region has the DNA TGTGCCTGGAGTCCGACGGGATGGGCCGGCACAGATACGCAGTATTTT. Its protein product is CAWSPTGWAGTDTQYF.

This clonotype occurred many times. This chain links TRBV7-8 with TRBJ2-7; the D is unclear. In germline, CDR1 is SGHVS, CDR2 FQNEAQ. This CDR3 region has 15 residues. The V end was cut by 6 bases, the J end by 2 bases, with 17 bases between. The CDR3 DNA reads as TGTGCCAGCAGACCTAACAGATACTCTACCTACGAGCAGTACTTC. Residues: CASRPNRYSTYEQYF.

This chain uses TRBV14 with TRBJ2-3; TRBD2 aligns across 7 bases. Germline trimming cut 8 bases from V and 7 bases from J; bases unmatched to any gene: 6. The CDR3 contains 12 residues. Germline V lookup: CDR1 SGHDN, CDR2 FVKESK. The CDR3 sequence is CASAQAGNTQYF. CDR3 sequence (DNA): TGTGCCAGCGCCCAAGCGGGGAATACGCAGTATTTT. Supplemented by reference TRBV14 and TRBJ2-3, the full variable domain reads EAGVTQFPSHSVIEKGQTVTLRCDPISGHDNLYWYRRVMGKEIKFLLHFVKESKQDESGMPNNRFLAERTGGTYSTLKVQPAELEDSGVYFCASAQAGNTQYFGPGTRLTVL.